This TCR beta chain was captured in a study of beta chain features in type 1 diabetes. Whole-study results and caveats: TCRB CDR3 length was moderately but significantly reduced in all four CD4+ subsets of Type 1 diabetes patients.

Germline-derived CDR1 and CDR2 are LGHNA and YNFKEQ. V lost 0 bases and J lost 1, with 7 bases in between. The CDR3 covers 15 residues. This clone has more than one count but fewer than ten. Antigen: not known. Expressed TCRB transcripts were sequenced because the entire RNA isolate underwent reverse transcription. Repertoires were generated with immunoSEQ multiplex PCR, while TCRdb's copy carries only in-frame clones and drops some. The sample has just under 150,000 clones; more than 10% are singletons. This clonotype was obtained from a man in his late teens or twenties with type 1 diabetes. The chain recombines TRBV4-2 with TRBJ1-3; no clear D. Sequencing was performed on central memory CD4+ T cells from blood. CDR3 protein: CASSQERSSGNTIYF. CDR3 nucleotide sequence: TGTGCCAGCAGCCAAGAACGAAGTTCTGGAAACACCATATATTTT.